Listed here are 28 T cell receptor beta chains from one sample, sequenced in a study of graft-versus-host responses after intestinal transplantation. Profiling relied on immunoSEQ multiplex PCR, and the TCRdb table lists in-frame clones only, not all of them. The table lists 35,000 to 55,000 clones, around 93% of them singletons. Sample: PBMCs, taken 750 to 850 days after a first intestinal transplant, on the day of a second. These receptors were taken from a human patient who received an intestinal transplant, so some T cells may come from the graft donor.

The chain combines TRBV5-8 with TRBJ2-5, with D perhaps matching TRBD1 (6 bases). The V gene lost 2 bases and the J gene lost 5 bases, with 13 bases spanning the gap. The length of the CDR3 is 14 residues. Germline V gene lookup returns CDR1 SGHTS and CDR2 YDEGEE. This CDR3 reads CASSLGQLLETQYF. The CDR3 DNA is TGTGCCAGCAGCTTAGGACAGCTCCTCGAGACCCAGTACTTC.

V and J are TRBV25-1 and TRBJ1-6; perhaps TRBD1 as D (6 bases). Germline V gene data show CDR1 as MGHDK and CDR2 as SYGVNS. This CDR3 has 13 residues. The V and J ends lost 6 bases and 7 bases respectively, with 10 bases between them. The DNA for the CDR3 is TGTGCCAGCAGCGGGGGCTTCAATTCACCCCTCCACTTT. This translates into CASSGGFNSPLHF.

This clone showed up just once. This chain links TRBV11-2 with TRBJ2-7, with D possibly TRBD2 on 6 matching bases. CDR3 length: 13 amino acids. From germline, CDR1 is SGHAT and CDR2 FQNNGV. Trimming took off 5 bases at V and 2 bases at J, with 10 bases between the two ends. CDR3 sequence (DNA): TGTGCCAGCAGCCCGGGGGTGACCTACGAGCAGTACTTC. Translating it yields CASSPGVTYEQYF.

CDR3 nucleotides: TGCGCCAGCAGCCCTAGGGCCTACGAGCAGTACTTC. Its protein is CASSPRAYEQYF. The V gene is TRBV5-1, the J gene TRBJ2-7, with unresolved D. The V and J ends lost 4 bases and 2 bases respectively, with 7 bases between them. The CDR3 spans 12 residues. CDR1 is SGHRS and CDR2 is YFSETQ in the germline V gene.

The chain couples TRBV5-8 to TRBJ2-3; no firm D call. The CDR3 covers 16 residues. Germline CDR1 SGHTS, CDR2 YDEGEE. The V end was cut by 0 bases, the J end by 2 bases, with 13 bases between. The DNA of the CDR3 is TGTGCCAGCAGCTTGGGGGTTAGCAGCTACACAGATACGCAGTATTTT. Protein sequence: CASSLGVSSYTDTQYF.

This chain uses TRBV5-1 with TRBJ1-1, with 11 bases aligning to TRBD1. This CDR3 region has 15 residues. Germline V CDR1 and CDR2: SGHRS, YFSETQ. J gave up 4 bases and V 4 bases, and 6 bases lay outside the gene matches. CDR3 region: CASSRTGGVGTEAFF. CDR3 nucleotides: TGCGCCAGCAGCCGGACAGGGGGCGTTGGCACTGAAGCTTTCTTT.

The V and J genes are TRBV28 and TRBJ2-4, with D perhaps given as TRBD1 or TRBD2 (6 bases each). With 4 bases removed from V and 2 bases from J, the gap between germline ends came to 15 bases. Germline CDR1 and CDR2: MDHEN and SYDVKM. This CDR3 has 16 residues. The CDR3 nucleotides read TGTGCCAGCAGTTCGGGGGCCGCTGGGACCAAAAACATTCAGTACTTC. It specifies CASSSGAAGTKNIQYF.

The chain links TRBV9 to TRBJ2-7; D uncertain. Germline CDR1 SGDLS, CDR2 YYNGEE. V lost 0 bases and J 2 bases, leaving 15 bases between the germline ends. This CDR3 is built from 16 residues. This chain's CDR3 is CASSVADSPGTYEQYF. DNA for the CDR3: TGTGCCAGCAGCGTAGCCGACTCGCCCGGAACCTACGAGCAGTACTTC.

The chain combines TRBV7-9 with TRBJ1-5, with D possibly TRBD1 on 6 matching bases. Germline V CDR1 and CDR2: SEHNR, FQNEAQ (reference sequence). CDR3 size: 15 residues. With 4 bases removed from V and 4 bases from J, the gap between germline ends came to 14 bases. The CDR3, as DNA: TGTGCCAGCAGCTCGCAGGGGTTGGGGAATCAGCCCCAGCATTTT. Its translation is CASSSQGLGNQPQHF.

The CDR3 coding sequence is TGCGCCAGCAGTGAGTCCGGGAACACTGAAGCTTTCTTT. Translation: CASSESGNTEAFF. The chain uses TRBV10-2 and TRBJ1-1; D call uncertain. The CDR3 has 13 amino acids. Germline assignment: CDR1 WSHSY and CDR2 SAAADI. The V gene lost 0 bases and the J gene lost 1 base, with 3 bases spanning the gap.

This sequence joins TRBV11-2 and TRBJ1-2; the D gene is possibly TRBD1 (5 bases). CDR1 is SGHAT and CDR2 is FQNNGV in the germline V gene. The CDR3 spans 13 residues. Trimming shortened V by 5 bases and J by 2 bases, and 9 bases separated the two germline ends. The CDR3 region is CASSGTANYGYTF. The CDR3 DNA is TGTGCCAGCAGCGGGACGGCCAACTATGGCTACACCTTC.

CDR3 in amino acids: CASSYRDGSNSPLHF. CDR3 DNA sequence: TGTGCCAGCAGTTACCGGGACGGATCGAATTCACCCCTCCACTTT. The J gene is TRBJ1-6, the V gene TRBV6-5, with D perhaps matching TRBD1 (5 bases). The CDR3 covers 15 residues. Germline-derived CDR1 and CDR2 are MNHEY and SVGAGI. Trimming shortened V by 2 bases and J by 7 bases, and 12 bases separated the two germline ends.

The rearrangement uses TRBV18 and TRBJ2-2; the D is unclear. Germline CDR1 KGHSH, CDR2 LQKENI. This CDR3 spans 17 amino acids. The V end lost 3 bases, the J end lost 0 bases, and 14 bases lay between the germline ends. In nucleotides, the CDR3 is TGTGCCAGCTCACCCGGCCCTACGCCCTCGAACACCGGGGAGCTGTTTTTT. This encodes CASSPGPTPSNTGELFF. Filled out from reference TRBV18 and TRBJ2-2, the complete variable domain reads NAGVMQNPRHLVRRRGQEARLRCSPMKGHSHVYWYRQLPEEGLKFMVYLQKENIIDESGMPKERFSAEFPKEGPSILRIQQVVRGDSAAYFCASSPGPTPSNTGELFFGEGSRLTVL.

The chain recombines TRBV5-4 with TRBJ2-2, with 7 bases identical to TRBD1. The germline CDR1 and CDR2 sequences are SGHNT and YYREEE (reference sequence). This CDR3 is built from 15 residues. Trimming removed 0 bases from V and 5 bases from J; junction bases left unmatched: 4. Here the CDR3 DNA reads TGTGCCAGCAGCTTGGAGGGGGCCGGGACCGGGGAGCTGTTTTTT. This encodes CASSLEGAGTGELFF. The full variable domain, in which reference TRBV5-4 and TRBJ2-2 provide the parts outside the CDR3, is ETGVTQSPTHLIKTRGQQVTLRCSSQSGHNTVSWYQQALGQGPQFIFQYYREEENGRGNFPPRFSGLQFPNYSSELNVNALELDDSALYLCASSLEGAGTGELFFGEGSRLTVL.

The chain has TRBV6-5 and TRBJ1-1; D not certain. CDR1 is MNHEY and CDR2 is SVGAGI in the germline V gene. V lost 5 bases and J lost 6, with 10 bases in between. The CDR3 covers 12 residues. Written as DNA, the CDR3 is TGTGCCAGCAGTCAGACCCGCGCTGAAGCTTTCTTT. Its protein product is CASSQTRAEAFF.

The chain carries TRBV30 and TRBJ2-3; D uncertain. The germline CDR1 and CDR2 sequences are GTSNPN and SVGIG (reference sequence). The V gene lost 4 bases and the J gene lost 5 bases, with 16 bases spanning the gap. The CDR3 loop spans 14 amino acids. This CDR3 is CAWINPRKRDTQYF. The CDR3 nucleotides read TGTGCCTGGATAAACCCTAGAAAGAGAGATACGCAGTATTTT.

The chain carries TRBV7-3 and TRBJ2-5; 9 bases align to TRBD2. The V gene's germline CDR1 is SGHTA and CDR2 FQGTGA. There are 15 residues in the CDR3. The V gene end was trimmed by 5 bases and the J gene end by 1 base; junction bases not matched to a gene: 5. The CDR3 region is CASSPGGGAQETQYF. The CDR3 DNA sequence: TGTGCCAGCAGCCCGGGCGGGGGGGCCCAAGAGACCCAGTACTTC.

This clone was observed a single time. The rearrangement uses TRBV7-6 and TRBJ2-1; TRBD2 aligns across 9 bases. CDR1 SGHVS and CDR2 FNYEAQ come from the germline V gene. The ends lost 5 bases at V and 2 bases at J; junction bases unmatched: 4. The length of the CDR3 is 15 residues. CDR3 region: CASSLGTSPYNEQFF. The DNA for the CDR3 is TGTGCCAGCAGCCTAGGGACTAGCCCCTACAATGAGCAGTTCTTC.

The chain uses TRBV9 and TRBJ2-7; D is ambiguous. CDR1 SGDLS and CDR2 YYNGEE come from the germline V gene. This CDR3 has 14 residues. V was trimmed by 3 bases and J by 2 bases, leaving 12 bases between them. The chain's CDR3 is CASSADSGPYEQYF. The CDR3 nucleotides are TGTGCCAGCAGCGCCGATTCCGGTCCCTACGAGCAGTACTTC.

This chain connects TRBV5-1 to TRBJ2-5, with 10 bases lining up with TRBD2. With V trimmed by 2 bases and J by 3 bases, 7 bases remained unmatched. Germline CDR1 reads SGHRS; CDR2 reads YFSETQ. CDR3 length equals 16 residues. The CDR3 loop is CASSFTGTSVKETQYF. CDR3 bases: TGCGCCAGCAGCTTCACCGGGACTAGCGTCAAAGAGACCCAGTACTTC.

Worth noting for this clone: The limits of the CDR3 on the DNA are not certain, so only TCRdb's listed CDR3 is given. CDR3 region: CSVAEGTRTF. V usage is TRBV29-1 and J usage is TRBJ1-2. The CDR3 adds up to 10 amino acids, both ends counted. Per the germline V gene, CDR1 is SQVTM and CDR2 is ANQGSEA.

This chain links TRBV5-6 with TRBJ1-2; 10 nucleotides line up with TRBD1. The CDR3 contains 17 residues. The trim removed 2 bases at V and 3 bases at J, leaving 10 bases unmatched. Germline V gives CDR1 SGHDT, CDR2 YYEEEE. The CDR3 DNA sequence: TGTGCCAGCAGCTTAAGATCGACAGGGGGCAAATACTATGGCTACACCTTC. Its protein is CASSLRSTGGKYYGYTF.

The chain recombines TRBV19 with TRBJ1-1; no clear D gene. V was shortened by 1 base and J by 4 bases, with 10 bases between the two germline ends. Germline V gene lookup returns CDR1 LNHDA and CDR2 SQIVND (reference sequence). The CDR3 extends over 14 amino acids. The CDR3, as DNA: TGTGCCAGTAGTATAGTGGGTTTGGCCACTGAAGCTTTCTTT. Translated: CASSIVGLATEAFF. Supplemented by reference TRBV19 and TRBJ1-1, the full variable domain reads DGGITQSPKYLFRKEGQNVTLSCEQNLNHDAMYWYRQDPGQGLRLIYYSQIVNDFQKGDIAEGYSVSREKKESFPLTVTSAQKNPTAFYLCASSIVGLATEAFFGQGTRLTVV.

The rearrangement uses TRBV5-6 and TRBJ2-5; TRBD1 aligns across 9 bases. V lost 0 bases to trimming and J lost 8 bases; unmatched junction nucleotides: 5. The CDR3 length is 14 residues. Germline V lookup: CDR1 SGHDT, CDR2 YYEEEE. This chain's CDR3 is CASSLAGTGLTQYF. DNA of the CDR3: TGTGCCAGCAGCTTGGCTGGGACAGGGCTAACCCAGTACTTC.

The chain carries TRBV9 and TRBJ2-2; D may be TRBD1 (5 bases). The CDR3 contains 16 residues. Germline loops: CDR1 SGDLS, CDR2 YYNGEE. V shed 0 bases and J shed 4 bases, with 13 bases lying between them. CDR3 bases: TGTGCCAGCAGCGTAGCGAAGGGGTACGGCACCGGGGAGCTGTTTTTT. Protein sequence: CASSVAKGYGTGELFF.

The rearrangement uses TRBV30 and TRBJ1-3, with 8 bases that match TRBD1. The CDR3 has 15 amino acids. The germline V gene encodes CDR1 GTSNPN and CDR2 SVGIG (reference sequence). The V segment lost 3 bases and the J segment 0 bases; nucleotides outside the gene matches: 4. CDR3 protein: CAWSADRGSGNTIYF. For the CDR3, the DNA is TGTGCCTGGAGCGCCGACAGGGGCTCTGGAAACACCATATATTTT.

This rearrangement joins TRBV18 to TRBJ1-1; 11 bases map to TRBD1. The CDR3 loop spans 15 amino acids. Germline V gene data show CDR1 as KGHSH and CDR2 as LQKENI. J lost 6 bases, V lost 6 bases, and 9 bases had no gene match. The CDR3 nucleotides are TGTGCCAGCTCCCCAGGGACAGGGGGAAAGGCTGAAGCTTTCTTT. This sequence encodes CASSPGTGGKAEAFF.

The chain couples TRBV5-6 to TRBJ2-5; TRBD2 aligns across 12 bases. Germline trimming cut 1 base from V and 5 bases from J; bases unmatched to any gene: 3. Germline lookup yields CDR1 SGHDT and CDR2 YYEEEE. CDR3 length equals 15 residues. CDR3 sequence (DNA): TGTGCCAGCAGCTTGCTAGCGGGAGGGAGGGAGACCCAGTACTTC. Translating gives CASSLLAGGRETQYF.